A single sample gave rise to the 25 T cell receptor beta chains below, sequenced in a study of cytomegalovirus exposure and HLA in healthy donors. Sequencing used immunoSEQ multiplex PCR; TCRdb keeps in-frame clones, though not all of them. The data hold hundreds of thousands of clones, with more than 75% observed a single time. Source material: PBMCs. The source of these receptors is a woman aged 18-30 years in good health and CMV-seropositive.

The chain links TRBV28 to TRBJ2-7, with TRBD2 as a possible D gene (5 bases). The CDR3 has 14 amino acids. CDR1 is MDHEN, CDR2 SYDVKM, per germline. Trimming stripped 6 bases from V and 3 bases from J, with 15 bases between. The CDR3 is CASRLAIGSYEQYF. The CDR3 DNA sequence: TGTGCCAGCAGGCTAGCTATCGGCAGCTACGAGCAGTACTTC.

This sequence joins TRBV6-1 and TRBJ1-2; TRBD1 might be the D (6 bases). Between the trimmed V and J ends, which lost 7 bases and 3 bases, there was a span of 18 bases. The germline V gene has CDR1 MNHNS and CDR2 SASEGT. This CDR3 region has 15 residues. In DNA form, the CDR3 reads TGTGCCAGCACATCACAGGGTAATTTGGACTATGGCTACACCTTC. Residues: CASTSQGNLDYGYTF.

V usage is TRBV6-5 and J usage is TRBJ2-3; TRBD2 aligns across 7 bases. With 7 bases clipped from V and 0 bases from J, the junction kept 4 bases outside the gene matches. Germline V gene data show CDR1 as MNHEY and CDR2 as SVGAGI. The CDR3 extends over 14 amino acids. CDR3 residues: CASTFSGSTDTQYF. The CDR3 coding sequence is TGTGCCAGCACCTTTAGCGGGAGCACAGATACGCAGTATTTT.

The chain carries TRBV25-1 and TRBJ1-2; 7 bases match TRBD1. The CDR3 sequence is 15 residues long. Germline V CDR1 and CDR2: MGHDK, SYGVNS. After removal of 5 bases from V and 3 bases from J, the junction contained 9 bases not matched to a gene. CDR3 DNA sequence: TGTGCCAGCAGTCCCTCGACAGGGCCGGACTATGGCTACACCTTC. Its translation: CASSPSTGPDYGYTF.

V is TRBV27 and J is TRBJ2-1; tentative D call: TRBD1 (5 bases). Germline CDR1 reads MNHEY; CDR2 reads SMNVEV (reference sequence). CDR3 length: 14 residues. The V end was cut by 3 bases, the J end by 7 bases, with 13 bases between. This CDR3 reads CASSFQGWGNEQFF. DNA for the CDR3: TGTGCCAGCAGTTTTCAGGGCTGGGGTAATGAGCAGTTCTTC.

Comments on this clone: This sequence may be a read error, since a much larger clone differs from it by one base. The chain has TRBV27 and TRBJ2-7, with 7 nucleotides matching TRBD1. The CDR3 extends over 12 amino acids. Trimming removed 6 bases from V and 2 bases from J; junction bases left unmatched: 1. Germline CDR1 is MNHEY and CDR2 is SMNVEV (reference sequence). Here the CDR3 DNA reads TGTGCCAGCAGGGGGACAGCCTACGAGCAGTACTTC. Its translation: CASRGTAYEQYF.

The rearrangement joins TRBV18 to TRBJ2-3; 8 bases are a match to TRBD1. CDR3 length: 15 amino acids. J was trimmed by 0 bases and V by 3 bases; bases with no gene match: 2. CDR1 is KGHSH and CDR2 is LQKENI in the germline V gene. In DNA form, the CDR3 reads TGTGCCAGCTCACCTCGACAGGGGAGCACAGATACGCAGTATTTT. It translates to CASSPRQGSTDTQYF.

DNA of the CDR3: TGTGCCAGCTCACCTCGGGGTACTAGCGGGAGCACAGATACGCAGTATTTT. As protein: CASSPRGTSGSTDTQYF. The chain couples TRBV18 to TRBJ2-3, with 9 positions matching TRBD2. The CDR3 has 17 amino acids. Unmatched junction bases numbered 7, after V lost 3 bases and J lost 0 bases. Germline V gene sequence: CDR1 KGHSH, CDR2 LQKENI.

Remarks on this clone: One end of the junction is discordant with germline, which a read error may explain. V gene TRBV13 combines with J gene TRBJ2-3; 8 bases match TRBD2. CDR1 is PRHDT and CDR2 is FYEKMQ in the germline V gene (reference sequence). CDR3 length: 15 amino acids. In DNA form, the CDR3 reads TGTGCCAGCAGCGTAGGGACTAGTCTCCCAGATACGCAGTATTTT. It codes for CASSVGTSLPDTQYF.

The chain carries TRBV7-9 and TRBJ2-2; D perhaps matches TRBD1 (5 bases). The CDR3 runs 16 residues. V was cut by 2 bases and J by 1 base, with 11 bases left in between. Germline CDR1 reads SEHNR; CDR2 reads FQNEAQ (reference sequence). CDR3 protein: CASSLYGHQNTGELFF. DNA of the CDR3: TGTGCCAGCAGCTTATATGGACACCAGAACACCGGGGAGCTGTTTTTT.

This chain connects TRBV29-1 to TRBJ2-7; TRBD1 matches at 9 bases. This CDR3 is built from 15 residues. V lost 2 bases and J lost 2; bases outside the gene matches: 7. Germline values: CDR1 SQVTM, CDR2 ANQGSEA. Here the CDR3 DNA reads TGCAGCGTTGAAATGGTGACAGGGGGTCCCTACGAGCAGTACTTC. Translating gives CSVEMVTGGPYEQYF.

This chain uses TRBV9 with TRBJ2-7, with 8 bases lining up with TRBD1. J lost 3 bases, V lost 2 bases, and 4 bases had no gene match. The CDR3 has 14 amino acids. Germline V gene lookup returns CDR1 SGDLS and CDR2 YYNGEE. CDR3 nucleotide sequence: TGTGCCAGCAGCGTGGACAGGGTGGGCTACGAGCAGTACTTC. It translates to CASSVDRVGYEQYF.

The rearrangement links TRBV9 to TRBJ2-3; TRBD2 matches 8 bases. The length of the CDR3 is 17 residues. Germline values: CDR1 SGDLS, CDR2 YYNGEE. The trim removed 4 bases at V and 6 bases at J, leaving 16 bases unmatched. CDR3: CASSSLETSAAIDTQYF. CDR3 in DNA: TGTGCCAGCAGCTCCCTGGAGACTAGCGCTGCAATCGATACGCAGTATTTT.

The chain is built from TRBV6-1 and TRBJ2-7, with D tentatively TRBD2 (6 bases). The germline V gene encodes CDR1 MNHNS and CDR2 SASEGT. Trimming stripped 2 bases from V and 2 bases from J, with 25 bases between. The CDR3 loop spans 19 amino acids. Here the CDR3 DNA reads TGTGCCAGCAGTGAATATGTGGGAATGGGCGGAGGGCTCGCCTACGAGCAGTACTTC. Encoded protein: CASSEYVGMGGGLAYEQYF.

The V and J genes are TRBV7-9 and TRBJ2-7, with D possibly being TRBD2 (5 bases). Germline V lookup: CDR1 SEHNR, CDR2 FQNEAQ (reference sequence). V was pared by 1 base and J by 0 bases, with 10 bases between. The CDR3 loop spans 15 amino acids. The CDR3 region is CASSLVGRGSYEQYF. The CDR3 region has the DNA TGTGCCAGCAGCTTAGTTGGTCGGGGCTCCTACGAGCAGTACTTC. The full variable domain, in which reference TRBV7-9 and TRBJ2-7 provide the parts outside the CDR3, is DTGVSQNPRHKITKRGQNVTFRCDPISEHNRLYWYRQTLGQGPEFLTYFQNEAQLEKSRLLSDRFSAERPKGSFSTLEIQRTEQGDSAMYLCASSLVGRGSYEQYFGPGTRLTVT.

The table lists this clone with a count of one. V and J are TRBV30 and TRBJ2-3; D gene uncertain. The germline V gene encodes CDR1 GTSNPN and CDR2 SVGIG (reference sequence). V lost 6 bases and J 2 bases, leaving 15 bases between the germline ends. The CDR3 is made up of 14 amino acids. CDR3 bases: TGTGCCTGTCAGGATTTGAGATTCACAGATACGCAGTATTTT. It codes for CACQDLRFTDTQYF.

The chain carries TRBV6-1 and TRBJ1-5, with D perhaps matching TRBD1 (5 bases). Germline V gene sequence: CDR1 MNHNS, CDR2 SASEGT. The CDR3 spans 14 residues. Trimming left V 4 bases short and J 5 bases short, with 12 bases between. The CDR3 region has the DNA TGTGCCAGCAGTGTGACAGCAAGCCATCAGCCCCAGCATTTT. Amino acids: CASSVTASHQPQHF.

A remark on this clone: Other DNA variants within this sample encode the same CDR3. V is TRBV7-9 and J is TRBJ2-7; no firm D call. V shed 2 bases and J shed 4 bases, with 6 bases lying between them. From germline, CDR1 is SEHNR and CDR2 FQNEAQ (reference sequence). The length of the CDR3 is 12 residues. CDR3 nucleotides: TGTGCCAGCAGCTTAACGGTGTACGAGCAGTACTTC. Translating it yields CASSLTVYEQYF.

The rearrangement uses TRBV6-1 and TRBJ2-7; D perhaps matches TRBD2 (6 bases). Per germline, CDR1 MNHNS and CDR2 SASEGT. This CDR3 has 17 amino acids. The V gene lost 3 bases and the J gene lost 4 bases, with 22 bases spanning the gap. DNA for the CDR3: TGTGCCAGCAGTGAGACCGGGAGCGGTGGTGGAAGATACGAGCAGTACTTC. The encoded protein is CASSETGSGGGRYEQYF.

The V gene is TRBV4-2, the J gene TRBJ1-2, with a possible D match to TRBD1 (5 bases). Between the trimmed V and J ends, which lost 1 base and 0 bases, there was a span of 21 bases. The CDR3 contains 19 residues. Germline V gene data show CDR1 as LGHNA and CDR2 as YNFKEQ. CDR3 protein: CASSQVMNDRQPSNYGYTF. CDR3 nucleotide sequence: TGTGCCAGCAGCCAAGTTATGAACGACCGACAGCCATCTAACTATGGCTACACCTTC.

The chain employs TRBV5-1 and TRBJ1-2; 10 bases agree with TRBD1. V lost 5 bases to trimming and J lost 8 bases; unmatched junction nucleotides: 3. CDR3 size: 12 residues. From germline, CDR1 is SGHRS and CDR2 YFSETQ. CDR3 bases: TGCGCCAGCAGGTTGACAGGGGGCGGCTACACCTTC. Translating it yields CASRLTGGGYTF.

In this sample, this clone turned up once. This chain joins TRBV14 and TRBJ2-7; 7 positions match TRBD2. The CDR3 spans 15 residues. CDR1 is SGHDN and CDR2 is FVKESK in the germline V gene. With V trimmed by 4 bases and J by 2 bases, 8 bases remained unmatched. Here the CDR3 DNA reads TGTGCCAGCAGCCCCCTTAGCGGGCACGCCTACGAGCAGTACTTC. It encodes CASSPLSGHAYEQYF.

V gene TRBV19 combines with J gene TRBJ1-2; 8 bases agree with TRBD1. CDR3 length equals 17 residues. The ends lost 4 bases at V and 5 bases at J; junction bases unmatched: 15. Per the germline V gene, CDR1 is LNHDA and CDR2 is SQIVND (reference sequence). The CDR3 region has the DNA TGTGCCAGTAGTAGTTGGCAGGGGGCCGCTCCTGGTTATGGCTACACCTTC. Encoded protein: CASSSWQGAAPGYGYTF.

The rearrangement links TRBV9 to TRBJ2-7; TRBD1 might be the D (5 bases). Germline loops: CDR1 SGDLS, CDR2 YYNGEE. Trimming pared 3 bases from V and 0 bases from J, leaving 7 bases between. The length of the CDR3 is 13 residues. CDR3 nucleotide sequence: TGTGCCAGCAGCGCAGGGAACTCCTACGAGCAGTACTTC. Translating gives CASSAGNSYEQYF.

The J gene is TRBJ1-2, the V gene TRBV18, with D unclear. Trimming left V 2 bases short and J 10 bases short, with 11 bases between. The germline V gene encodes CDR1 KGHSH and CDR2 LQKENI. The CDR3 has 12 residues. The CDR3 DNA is TGTGCCAGCTCACCAGAGGAGGGAATCTACACCTTC. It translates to CASSPEEGIYTF.